These T cell receptor beta chains were read from a single sample in a study of blood T cell repertoires in COVID-19. The assay was immunoSEQ multiplex PCR, and TCRdb's table has in-frame clones only and misses some. The data hold about 69,000 clones, with around three quarters observed a single time. Sequenced material: peripheral blood. The receptors originated from a man aged 55 to 70 with acute or convalescent COVID-19. Both conserved end residues are part of each CDR3. The order of the fields is D gene, clone size, V gene, J gene, CDR3 protein, CDR3 DNA. The D gene is left open where the match is weak. Clone size is shown for a subset of rows, as once, few, many or a class of expanded clone.

NA	NA	TRBV12-3/TRBV12-4	TRBJ1-5	CASSLEGRQPQHF	TGTGCCAGCAGTTTGGAGGGAAGACAGCCCCAGCATTTT
TRBD1	few	TRBV6-2/TRBV6-3	TRBJ1-6	CASSYRDRVYPSNSPLHF	TGTGCCAGCAGTTACCGGGACAGGGTTTATCCATCGAATTCACCCCTCCACTTT
NA	NA	TRBV7-9	TRBJ1-5	CASSFGQPNQPQHF	TGTGCCAGCAGCTTTGGGCAGCCCAATCAGCCCCAGCATTTT
NA	NA	TRBV7-2	TRBJ2-7	CASSKAGGGFEQYF	TGTGCCAGCAGTAAGGCGGGCGGGGGCTTCGAGCAGTACTTC
NA	NA	TRBV12-3/TRBV12-4	TRBJ2-7	CASRATYEQYF	TGTGCCAGCAGGGCAACCTACGAGCAGTACTTC
NA	NA	TRBV5-6	TRBJ1-4	CASSSWTLFF	TGTGCCAGCAGCTCCTGGACACTTTTTTTT
NA	NA	TRBV29-1	TRBJ2-3	CSARGTSKGTDTQYF	TGCAGCGCCCGAGGGACATCGAAAGGCACAGATACGCAGTATTTT
NA	NA	TRBV14	TRBJ2-2	CASSQVLTSGAGELFF	TGTGCCAGCAGCCAAGTCCTGACTAGTGGGGCCGGGGAGCTGTTTTTT
NA	NA	TRBV24-1	TRBJ2-3	CATGAGLSQYF	TGTGCCACCGGGGCGGGGCTGTCGCAGTATTTT
TRBD1	NA	TRBV6-6	TRBJ2-7	CASSYVTGTLSYEQYF	TGTGCCAGCAGTTACGTGACAGGGACCCTCTCCTACGAGCAGTACTTC
TRBD1	NA	TRBV7-3	TRBJ1-1	CASKTRGGAGTEAFF	TGTGCCAGCAAAACTAGAGGGGGCGCGGGAACTGAAGCTTTCTTT
NA	NA	TRBV12-3/TRBV12-4	TRBJ1-1	CASSPTPLSEAFF	TGTGCCAGCAGTCCGACTCCGTTGTCTGAAGCTTTCTTT
TRBD1	NA	TRBV5-1	TRBJ1-2	CASSPGQGSPLGYGYTF	TGCGCCAGCAGCCCGGGACAGGGTAGCCCCTTGGGCTATGGCTACACCTTC
TRBD1	NA	TRBV19	TRBJ1-2	CASSISTGGASGYTF	TGTGCCAGTAGTATATCTACAGGGGGCGCGAGTGGCTACACCTTC
NA	once	TRBV19	TRBJ1-5	CASSWGVVQPQHF	TGTGCCAGTAGTTGGGGGGTCGTACAGCCCCAGCATTTT
TRBD1	few	TRBV6-1	TRBJ1-1	CASSDTGGPNTEAFF	TGTGCCAGCAGTGATACAGGGGGTCCGAACACTGAAGCTTTCTTT
NA	few	TRBV7-2	TRBJ2-2	CASSLATGRVNTGELFF	TGTGCCAGCAGCTTAGCGACGGGAAGGGTTAACACCGGGGAGCTGTTTTTT
NA	NA	TRBV12-3/TRBV12-4	TRBJ1-2	CASSLLQGGYTF	TGTGCCAGCAGCCTCCTACAGGGTGGGTACACCTTC
NA	NA	TRBV27	TRBJ1-5	CASSLSPGQDNQPQHF	TGTGCCAGCAGTTTATCTCCTGGACAAGACAATCAGCCCCAGCATTTT
NA	few	TRBV9	TRBJ1-6	CARRGRENSPLHF	TGTGCCAGGCGAGGAAGGGAGAATTCACCCCTCCACTTT
NA	NA	TRBV10-2	TRBJ1-3	CASTTLGQSGNTIYF	TGCGCCAGCACCACCCTAGGACAATCTGGAAACACCATATATTTT
NA	once	TRBV10-3	TRBJ1-3	CAISESKGLGNTIYF	TGTGCCATCAGTGAGTCCAAGGGGTTAGGAAACACCATATATTTT
TRBD1	NA	TRBV5-4	TRBJ2-2	CASSRRQGSTGELFF	TGTGCCAGCAGCCGCCGACAGGGATCCACCGGGGAGCTGTTTTTT
NA	NA	TRBV19	TRBJ1-2	CATRLRQGSFGYTF	TGTGCCACGCGACTTCGGCAGGGATCCTTTGGCTACACCTTC
NA	few	TRBV3-1/TRBV3-2	TRBJ2-6	CASSLASGANVLTF	TGTGCCAGCAGTTTAGCCTCTGGGGCCAACGTCCTGACTTTC
TRBD2	NA	TRBV12-5	TRBJ2-5	CASGLGTSVEETQYF	TGTGCTAGTGGTTTGGGGACTAGCGTAGAAGAGACCCAGTACTTC
NA	NA	TRBV4-3	TRBJ2-1	CASSQELGGAPTGLTMKQFF	TGCGCCAGCAGCCAAGAATTGGGGGGGGCTCCCACAGGCCTCACAATGAAGCAGTTCTTC
NA	few	TRBV13	TRBJ1-6	CASSQRQFYNSPLHF	TGTGCCAGCAGCCAAAGACAGTTTTATAATTCACCCCTCCACTTT
NA	NA	TRBV7-2	TRBJ1-1	CASSLWGTRVEAFF	TGTGCCAGCAGCTTATGGGGCACACGGGTCGAAGCTTTCTTT
TRBD1	NA	TRBV5-1	TRBJ2-1	CASSRDRSSYNEQFF	TGCGCCAGCAGCAGGGACAGGAGCTCCTACAATGAGCAGTTCTTC
NA	NA	TRBV11-2	TRBJ2-1	CASIPAGALEDEQFF	TGTGCCAGCATCCCTGCAGGGGCCCTTGAAGATGAGCAGTTCTTC
NA	NA	TRBV6-1	TRBJ2-3	CASQRHNTDTQYF	TGTGCCAGCCAGAGACATAACACAGATACGCAGTATTTT
TRBD1	NA	TRBV2	TRBJ1-5	CASSTQGDNQPQHF	TGTGCCAGCAGTACACAGGGGGACAATCAGCCCCAGCATTTT
TRBD1	NA	TRBV9	TRBJ2-7	CASSSGQQPYEQYF	TGTGCCAGCAGCTCGGGACAGCAACCCTACGAGCAGTACTTC
NA	NA	TRBV4-2	TRBJ1-5	CASSQDTRVSNQPQHF	TGTGCCAGCAGCCAAGATACCAGGGTTAGCAATCAGCCCCAGCATTTT
NA	NA	TRBV27	TRBJ2-5	CASSSSRASGETQYF	TGTGCCAGCAGTTCGTCGCGGGCCTCGGGAGAGACCCAGTACTTC
TRBD2	NA	TRBV5-4	TRBJ2-3	CASRERLAGDTDTQYF	TGTGCCAGCAGGGAGCGACTAGCGGGGGACACAGATACGCAGTATTTT
TRBD1	NA	TRBV10-2	TRBJ1-1	CASRGGTGYMNTEAFF	TGCGCCAGCAGAGGCGGGACAGGGTATATGAACACTGAAGCTTTCTTT
NA	NA	TRBV6-4	TRBJ1-2	CASSDPGYGYTF	TGTGCCAGCAGTGACCCCGGCTATGGCTACACCTTC
TRBD1	NA	TRBV10-3	TRBJ1-5	CAISPGQLKQPQHF	TGTGCCATCAGTCCGGGACAGCTTAAGCAGCCCCAGCATTTT
TRBD1	NA	TRBV18	TRBJ1-2	CASSPSQGALGYGYTF	TGTGCCAGCTCACCATCACAGGGGGCTCTGGGCTATGGCTACACCTTC
NA	NA	TRBV18	TRBJ1-3	CASSPAAAGAGNTIYF	TGTGCCAGCTCACCAGCGGCGGCGGGGGCTGGAAACACCATATATTTT
TRBD1	NA	TRBV12-3/TRBV12-4	TRBJ1-4	CASLGQSEEKLFF	TGTGCCAGCCTGGGACAGTCGGAGGAAAAACTGTTTTTT
TRBD1	NA	TRBV19	TRBJ1-2	CASRRQGSNYGYTF	TGTGCCAGTAGGAGACAGGGGAGTAACTATGGCTACACCTTC